Following are 9 T cell receptor beta chains from one sample sequenced in a study of identical twins. TCRdb redid the calling of the 5' RACE reads with MiXCR, one entry per CDR3 protein. The sample contains about 660,000 distinct CDR3 sequences, 8.5% to 9.5% of which appear only once. The same data also went into a second study, on yellow fever vaccine responses in identical twins.

What was sequenced was PBMCs. The receptor set was obtained from a woman aged 18-35 years in good health.

In this sample, this clonotype turned up a few times. This CDR3 reads CASSETENYEQYF. The DNA for the CDR3 is TGTGCCAGCAGTGAAACGGAAAACTACGAGCAGTACTTC. The chain employs TRBV2 and TRBJ2-7; D is ambiguous. The CDR3 has 13 amino acids. Germline-derived CDR1 and CDR2 are SNHLY and FYNNEI. Trimming took 2 bases from V and 3 from J, leaving 8 bases between them.

This clonotype was counted many times. J is TRBJ1-5 and V is TRBV12-3 or TRBV12-4, with TRBD1 as a possible D gene (5 bases). Between the trimmed V and J ends, which lost 2 bases and 9 bases, there was a span of 14 bases. The CDR3 contains 14 residues. The CDR3 coding sequence is TGTGCCAGCAGTTTAACGGGTGGGGGAGCGCCCCAGCATTTT. Translated: CASSLTGGGAPQHF.

The CDR3 sequence: CASSTRQGASYEQYF. The CDR3 region has the DNA TGTGCCAGTAGTACAAGACAGGGGGCCTCCTACGAGCAGTACTTC. The chain couples TRBV19 to TRBJ2-7; 10 bases line up with TRBD1. CDR1 LNHDA and CDR2 SQIVND come from the germline V gene (reference sequence). The ends lost 4 bases at V and 0 bases at J; junction bases unmatched: 3. The CDR3 contains 15 residues.

This clonotype was counted ten times or more. The CDR3: CASSPWDRHSYNEQFF. In DNA, the CDR3 is TGTGCCAGCAGCCCCTGGGACAGACACTCCTACAATGAGCAGTTCTTC. The chain is built from TRBV5-6 and TRBJ2-1; 7 bases are a match to TRBD1. There are 16 residues in the CDR3. Germline trimming cut 4 bases from V and 0 bases from J; bases unmatched to any gene: 7. Germline loops: CDR1 SGHDT, CDR2 YYEEEE.

A few counts support this clonotype. The V gene is TRBV6-5, the J gene TRBJ1-2, with D possibly matching TRBD1 (5 bases). This CDR3 comprises 15 residues. The germline CDR1 and CDR2 sequences are MNHEY and SVGAGI. Deletions cut 4 bases from V and 0 bases from J, with 12 bases between. In DNA form, the CDR3 reads TGTGCCAGCAGTTCCGTCCGGACAACTAACTATGGCTACACCTTC. It specifies CASSSVRTTNYGYTF.

The chain is built from TRBV9 and TRBJ2-6; TRBD2 is a possible D gene (6 bases). The CDR3 is 17 amino acids. V was cut by 0 bases and J by 0 bases, with 10 bases left in between. From germline, CDR1 is SGDLS and CDR2 YYNGEE. The CDR3 coding sequence is TGTGCCAGCAGCGTAGATGCGGGATCCTCTGGGGCCAACGTCCTGACTTTC. It translates to CASSVDAGSSGANVLTF.

At least ten counts were recorded for this clonotype. CDR3 sequence (DNA): TGTGCCATCAGTGCTCCTCCGGGACAGGAAACAGATACGCAGTATTTT. Its protein product is CAISAPPGQETDTQYF. V is TRBV10-3 and J is TRBJ2-3; 8 bases map to TRBD1. Germline loops: CDR1 ENHRY, CDR2 SYGVKD. The CDR3 covers 16 residues. The V segment lost 4 bases and the J segment 3 bases; nucleotides outside the gene matches: 9.

In its sample, this clonotype was seen a few times. V gene TRBV7-2 combines with J gene TRBJ2-2; D not certain. Germline V CDR1 and CDR2: SGHTA, FQGNSA. With 1 base removed from V and 4 bases from J, the gap between germline ends came to 7 bases. The CDR3 is 14 amino acids. The CDR3 DNA sequence: TGTGCCAGCAGCTTAGAGCGACGCACCGGGGAGCTGTTTTTT. It encodes CASSLERRTGELFF. The full variable domain, rest sourced from reference TRBV7-2 and TRBJ2-2, is GAGVSQSPSNKVTEKGKDVELRCDPISGHTALYWYRQSLGQGLEFLIYFQGNSAPDKSGLPSDRFSAERTGGSVSTLTIQRTQQEDSAVYLCASSLERRTGELFFGEGSRLTVL.

This clonotype was seen a handful of times. The chain is built from TRBV7-8 and TRBJ2-7; 7 nucleotides align to TRBD1. Germline-derived CDR1 and CDR2 are SGHVS and FQNEAQ. The V gene end was trimmed by 5 bases and the J gene end by 7 bases; junction bases not matched to a gene: 11. This CDR3 spans 14 amino acids. CDR3 amino acids: CASSRGQTMGEQYF. The CDR3 DNA sequence: TGTGCCAGCAGCCGGGGACAGACGATGGGGGAGCAGTACTTC.